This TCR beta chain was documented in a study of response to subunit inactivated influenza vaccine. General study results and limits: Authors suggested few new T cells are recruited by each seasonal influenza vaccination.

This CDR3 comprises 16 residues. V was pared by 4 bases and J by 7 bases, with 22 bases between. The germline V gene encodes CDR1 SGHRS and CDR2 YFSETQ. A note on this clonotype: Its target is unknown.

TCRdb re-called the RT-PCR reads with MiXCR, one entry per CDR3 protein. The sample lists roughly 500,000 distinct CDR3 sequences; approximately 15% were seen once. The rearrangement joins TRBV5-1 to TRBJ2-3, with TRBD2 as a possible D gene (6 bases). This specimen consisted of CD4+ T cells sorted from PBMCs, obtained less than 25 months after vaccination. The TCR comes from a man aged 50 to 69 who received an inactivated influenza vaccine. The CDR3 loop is CASSKGLNAQTYTQYF. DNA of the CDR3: TGCGCCAGCAGCAAAGGACTAAACGCACAGACATATACGCAGTATTTT.